This passage covers 28 T cell receptor beta chains from one sample sequenced in a study of cytomegalovirus exposure and HLA in healthy donors. The table came from immunoSEQ multiplex PCR; TCRdb's copy has only in-frame clones and leaves some out. The table shows 250,000 or so clones, with roughly 87% occurring only once. Sequencing was carried out using PBMCs. These receptors all stem from a man younger than 35 in good health and CMV-seropositive.

V gene TRBV5-1 combines with J gene TRBJ2-5; the D gene is possibly TRBD1 (6 bases). Trimming cost V 1 base and J 2 bases, with 15 bases left between them. CDR1 and CDR2 from the germline V gene are SGHRS and YFSETQ. The CDR3 has 16 residues. CDR3 DNA: TGCGCCAGCAGCTTGACGGGCAGGGGATCTCAAGAGACCCAGTACTTC. Translating gives CASSLTGRGSQETQYF.

The chain combines TRBV5-4 with TRBJ2-7, with 8 bases identical to TRBD1. CDR1 and CDR2 from the germline V gene are SGHNT and YYREEE (reference sequence). CDR3 length: 16 amino acids. V shed 4 bases, J shed 6 bases, and the junction held 15 bases outside the gene matches. CDR3 region: CASSHFGGTGSVEQYF. CDR3 nucleotides: TGTGCCAGCAGCCACTTCGGAGGGACAGGTTCGGTCGAGCAGTACTTC.

As for this clone: Compared with germline, one end of the junction differs, possibly owing to a read error. The rearrangement joins TRBV27 to TRBJ2-3; 11 nucleotides agree with TRBD2. Per germline, CDR1 MNHEY and CDR2 SMNVEV (reference sequence). The CDR3 contains 13 residues. The chain's CDR3 is CCSGLAGTDTQYF. CDR3 DNA sequence: TGCTGTTCGGGACTAGCGGGCACAGATACGCAGTATTTT.

The rearrangement uses TRBV7-9 and TRBJ1-4; no clear D gene. The CDR3 spans 16 residues. Germline lookup yields CDR1 SEHNR and CDR2 FQNEAQ (reference sequence). V lost 4 bases and J 1 base, leaving 13 bases between the germline ends. The CDR3 here is CASSSSPRGTNEKLFF. The CDR3 DNA sequence: TGTGCCAGCAGCTCATCCCCCCGGGGAACTAATGAAAAACTGTTTTTT.

The chain joins TRBV29-1 to TRBJ2-1, with 11 positions matching TRBD2. J was trimmed by 3 bases and V by 7 bases; bases with no gene match: 2. This CDR3 region has 13 residues. The germline gives CDR1 SQVTM, CDR2 ANQGSEA. In nucleotides, the CDR3 is TGCAGCGGACTAGCGGGGAACTACAATGAGCAGTTCTTC. It is translated as CSGLAGNYNEQFF.

The chain is built from TRBV5-1 and TRBJ2-3, with 8 bases identical to TRBD1. The length of the CDR3 is 17 residues. Trimming at V came to 0 bases and at J to 4 bases, leaving 10 bases not matched to a gene. The V gene's germline CDR1 is SGHRS and CDR2 YFSETQ. CDR3 residues: CASSLGHGQGVADTQYF. Written as DNA, the CDR3 is TGCGCCAGCAGCTTGGGCCATGGACAGGGAGTTGCAGATACGCAGTATTTT.

This chain links TRBV6-1 with TRBJ2-1, with D perhaps matching TRBD1 or TRBD2 (6 bases each). V gave up 2 bases and J gave up 4 bases, with 21 bases separating them. The CDR3 runs to 18 residues. Germline CDR1 and CDR2: MNHNS and SASEGT. CDR3 DNA sequence: TGTGCCAGCAGTGAACAATCGCCGGGGGCAGCCAATTACAATGAGCAGTTCTTC. It codes for CASSEQSPGAANYNEQFF.

This clone occurred a few times. The chain carries TRBV2 and TRBJ2-7; 7 nucleotides align to TRBD1. The CDR3 spans 13 residues. Germline V gene sequence: CDR1 SNHLY, CDR2 FYNNEI. J gave up 7 bases and V 7 bases, and 10 bases lay outside the gene matches. CDR3 sequence: CASMGDSGWEQYF. DNA of the CDR3: TGTGCCAGCATGGGGGACAGCGGCTGGGAGCAGTACTTC.

The chain recombines TRBV29-1 with TRBJ2-7, with unresolved D. The CDR3 spans 12 residues. Germline V lookup: CDR1 SQVTM, CDR2 ANQGSEA. V lost 5 bases and J 2 bases, leaving 10 bases between the germline ends. This chain's CDR3 is CSVRPATYEQYF. CDR3 bases: TGCAGCGTTCGGCCAGCTACCTACGAGCAGTACTTC.

V gene TRBV9 combines with J gene TRBJ2-5, with D unclear. From germline, CDR1 is SGDLS and CDR2 YYNGEE. V was shortened by 3 bases and J by 5 bases, with 20 bases between the two germline ends. There are 16 residues in the CDR3. The CDR3 DNA reads as TGTGCCAGCAGCGAGGGCCCCTGGTCCCGGCCGGAGACCCAGTACTTC. Translating it yields CASSEGPWSRPETQYF.

The V gene is TRBV19, the J gene TRBJ2-3; maybe TRBD2 (6 bases). The CDR3 contains 15 residues. Looked up from germline, CDR1 is LNHDA and CDR2 is SQIVND (reference sequence). The V end lost 3 bases, the J end lost 3 bases, and 13 bases lay between the germline ends. The CDR3 protein is CASSMSRGSTDTQYF. The CDR3 DNA is TGTGCCAGTAGTATGTCCCGGGGGAGTACAGATACGCAGTATTTT.

The chain employs TRBV7-9 and TRBJ2-5, with a weak D call TRBD2 (5 bases). Per the germline V gene, CDR1 is SEHNR and CDR2 is FQNEAQ (reference sequence). CDR3 size: 13 residues. Trimming took off 3 bases at V and 4 bases at J, with 9 bases between the two ends. The CDR3 is CASSLPAGETQYF. Here the CDR3 DNA reads TGTGCCAGCAGCTTGCCGGCGGGAGAGACCCAGTACTTC.

The rearrangement joins TRBV27 to TRBJ1-4; maybe TRBD1 (5 bases). Germline-derived CDR1 and CDR2 are MNHEY and SMNVEV (reference sequence). V shed 0 bases and J shed 7 bases, with 12 bases lying between them. The CDR3 contains 15 residues. The CDR3 DNA follows: TGTGCCAGCAGTTTATCGTGGGGGTATGGTGAAAAACTGTTTTTT. Translated: CASSLSWGYGEKLFF.

The V gene is TRBV2, the J gene TRBJ1-2; possible D gene TRBD1, 6 bases. Germline values: CDR1 SNHLY, CDR2 FYNNEI. V shed 9 bases and J shed 4 bases, with 12 bases lying between them. This CDR3 is 12 amino acids long. The CDR3 DNA is TGTGCCAGGGAAGGGGGAGGCTATGGCTACACCTTC. Protein: CAREGGGYGYTF.

This chain connects TRBV28 to TRBJ2-3; D unclear. V dropped 7 bases and J dropped 6 bases, with 8 bases sitting between them. Germline CDR1 and CDR2: MDHEN and SYDVKM. The CDR3 is 11 amino acids. The CDR3 DNA reads TGTGCCAGCACATTCGGGGATACGCAGTATTTT. Translated: CASTFGDTQYF.

The chain has TRBV28 and TRBJ2-7; D gene unclear. The V gene's germline CDR1 is MDHEN and CDR2 SYDVKM. The V and J ends lost 5 bases and 0 bases respectively, with 5 bases between them. This CDR3 has 12 amino acids. The CDR3 sequence is CASSRFSYEQYF. DNA for the CDR3: TGTGCCAGCAGTCGTTTCTCCTACGAGCAGTACTTC.

This clone was recorded only once. The rearrangement links TRBV5-1 to TRBJ1-4, with D maybe TRBD1 (6 bases). The V gene lost 2 bases and the J gene lost 3 bases, with 11 bases spanning the gap. Germline CDR1 is SGHRS and CDR2 is YFSETQ. The CDR3 sequence is 15 residues long. The CDR3 DNA is TGCGCCAGCAGCTTATTACAGGGTCCTAATGAAAAACTGTTTTTT. Residues: CASSLLQGPNEKLFF. Together with reference TRBV5-1 and TRBJ1-4, the CDR3 gives the full variable domain: KAGVTQTPRYLIKTRGQQVTLSCSPISGHRSVSWYQQTPGQGLQFLFEYFSETQRNKGNFPGRFSGRQFSNSRSEMNVSTLELGDSALYLCASSLLQGPNEKLFFGSGTQLSVL.

This chain links TRBV19 with TRBJ2-2; 12 positions match TRBD2. Germline V gene data show CDR1 as LNHDA and CDR2 as SQIVND (reference sequence). The CDR3 is made up of 19 amino acids. Trimming took 3 bases from V and 0 from J; bases not matched to a gene: 8. CDR3 sequence: CASSIWPGLAGSNTGELFF. The CDR3 DNA follows: TGTGCCAGTAGTATCTGGCCGGGACTAGCGGGTTCGAACACCGGGGAGCTGTTTTTT.

The chain employs TRBV5-1 and TRBJ1-1; no clear D. With 4 bases removed from V and 1 base from J, the gap between germline ends came to 8 bases. The CDR3 has 13 residues. The germline V gene has CDR1 SGHRS and CDR2 YFSETQ. CDR3 in amino acids: CASSEASNTEAFF. CDR3 DNA sequence: TGCGCCAGCAGCGAGGCATCGAACACTGAAGCTTTCTTT.

This chain joins TRBV7-6 and TRBJ2-3; D is undetermined. The V end lost 5 bases, the J end lost 2 bases, and 11 bases lay between the germline ends. Germline CDR1 is SGHVS and CDR2 is FNYEAQ. The CDR3 is 14 residues long. This CDR3 is CASSLSRSTDTQYF. CDR3 DNA: TGTGCCAGCAGCCTCTCGAGGTCCACAGATACGCAGTATTTT.

The chain carries TRBV7-2 and TRBJ1-5, with D possibly TRBD1 on 6 matching bases. Germline V gene sequence: CDR1 SGHTA, CDR2 FQGNSA. The length of the CDR3 is 16 residues. V shed 4 bases and J shed 0 bases, with 13 bases lying between them. The CDR3 protein is CASSSQGTYSNQPQHF. The CDR3 DNA follows: TGTGCCAGCAGCTCACAGGGAACCTATAGCAATCAGCCCCAGCATTTT.

This chain connects TRBV6-6 to TRBJ1-2; TRBD1 is a possible D gene (5 bases). The CDR3 runs 15 residues. V lost 0 bases, J lost 4 bases, and 12 bases lay in between. Germline V gene lookup returns CDR1 MNHNY and CDR2 SVGAGI (reference sequence). The CDR3, as DNA: TGTGCCAGCAGTTACTCGGGAGATGGGGGCTATGGCTACACCTTC. Encoded protein: CASSYSGDGGYGYTF.

The gene calls are TRBV6-1 and TRBJ2-1, with unresolved D. Germline CDR1 is MNHNS and CDR2 is SASEGT. The CDR3 spans 12 residues. V was cut by 6 bases and J by 10 bases, with 13 bases left in between. The CDR3 is CASSQLIREQFF. The CDR3 DNA reads TGTGCCAGCAGCCAACTCATCAGGGAGCAGTTCTTC.

V usage is TRBV11-2 and J usage is TRBJ2-3, with a tentative D call TRBD1 (5 bases). This CDR3 has 14 amino acids. Germline values: CDR1 SGHAT, CDR2 FQNNGV. V lost 5 bases and J 0 bases, leaving 9 bases between the germline ends. CDR3 residues: CASSLGQSTDTQYF. Here the CDR3 DNA reads TGTGCCAGCAGCCTAGGACAAAGCACAGATACGCAGTATTTT.

The chain couples TRBV23-1 to TRBJ1-1; D is ambiguous. TRBV23-1 is an open reading frame whose function is uncertain. Deletions cut 2 bases from V and 4 bases from J, with 11 bases between. This CDR3 spans 14 amino acids. CDR3 DNA: TGCGCCAGCAGTCAACGGCGTATGATCACTGAAGCTTTCTTT. Its protein is CASSQRRMITEAFF.

The V and J genes are TRBV6-4 and TRBJ2-3; TRBD2 matches at 7 bases. Germline V gene sequence: CDR1 MRHNA, CDR2 SNTAGT. The CDR3 extends over 15 amino acids. V lost 3 bases, J lost 1 base, and 4 bases stayed unmatched. The CDR3 DNA follows: TGTGCCAGCAGTGAAGGACTAGTTGGCACAGATACGCAGTATTTT. Its translation is CASSEGLVGTDTQYF.

V gene TRBV2 combines with J gene TRBJ2-4; TRBD1 might be the D (5 bases). V lost 6 bases to trimming and J lost 0 bases, with 12 bases between them. This CDR3 has 15 amino acids. Germline CDR1 reads SNHLY; CDR2 reads FYNNEI. CDR3 protein: CASSLDILAKNIQYF. In DNA, the CDR3 is TGTGCCAGCAGCTTGGACATCTTAGCCAAAAACATTCAGTACTTC.

The gene calls are TRBV18 and TRBJ2-2; TRBD2 agrees at 8 bases. The CDR3 spans 15 residues. J lost 5 bases, V lost 0 bases, and 2 bases had no gene match. Germline V CDR1 and CDR2: KGHSH, LQKENI. Here the CDR3 reads CASSPPGLVTGELFF. The CDR3 DNA follows: TGTGCCAGCTCACCACCGGGACTAGTTACCGGGGAGCTGTTTTTT.